This T cell receptor beta chain was identified in a study of T cell repertoires in cytomegalovirus infection. About the research overall: Through public TCR beta signatures, both CMV infection and matching HLA type were indicated. Study-level findings and limits: Dominating the ex vivo response were HLA-C-restricted CMV-specific TCR beta clonotypes.

TCRdb ran MiXCR on the reads and lists one entry per CDR3 protein. The table shows some 920,000 distinct CDR3 sequences, with around 30% occurring only once. In the case of this clonotype: No antigen is known for it.

V lost 0 bases to trimming and J lost 2 bases, with 13 bases between them. The CDR3 consists of 16 residues. Germline V gene sequence: CDR1 SGHVS, CDR2 FNYEAQ. The chain is built from TRBV7-6 and TRBJ2-5; no firm D call. Sequencing used cultured CD8+ T cells from PBMCs, obtained from culture after CMV antigen stimulation. This TCR came from a human donor in good health (CMV status not recorded). Some clones in this sample may be carry-over from other donors' samples. The CDR3 coding sequence is TGTGCCAGCAGCTTAGCCCAGGACGGCCTACAAGAGACCCAGTACTTC. This translates into CASSLAQDGLQETQYF.